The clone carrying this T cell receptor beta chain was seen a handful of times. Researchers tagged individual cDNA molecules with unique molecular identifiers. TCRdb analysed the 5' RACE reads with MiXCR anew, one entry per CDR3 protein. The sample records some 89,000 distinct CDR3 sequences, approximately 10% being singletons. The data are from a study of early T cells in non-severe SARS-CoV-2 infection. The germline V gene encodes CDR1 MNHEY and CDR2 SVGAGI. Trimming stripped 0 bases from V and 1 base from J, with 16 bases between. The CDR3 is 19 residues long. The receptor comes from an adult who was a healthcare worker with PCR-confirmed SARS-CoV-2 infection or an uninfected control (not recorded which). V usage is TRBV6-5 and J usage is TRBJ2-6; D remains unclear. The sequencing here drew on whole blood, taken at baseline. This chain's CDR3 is CASSYSPIPDASGANVLTF. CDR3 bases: TGTGCCAGCAGTTACTCCCCGATACCCGACGCATCTGGGGCCAACGTCCTGACTTTC.